The sample holds many counts of the clone carrying this T cell receptor beta chain. Its antigen is not identified. Through Arm-PCR of CDR3 regions and iRepertoire HTBI primers, TCR beta libraries were built. A single record per CDR3 protein comes from TCRdb applying MiXCR to the multiplex PCR reads. The data show about 540,000 distinct CDR3 sequences, approximately 15% seen once. The time point denotes: newly diagnosed GD, antithyroid drugs for less than 3 months. PBMC-extracted RNA yielded the TCR library. The data derive from a study of regulatory T cells in long-lasting Graves disease. Whole-study results and caveats: Persistent Graves' patients showed less TCR diversity than newly diagnosed patients showed.

The CDR3 length is 13 residues. CDR1 is SGHRS, CDR2 YFSETQ, per germline. The ends were cut back, 3 bases at V and 5 bases at J, with 12 bases in the middle. This sample also appeared in a second study, on T cells in Graves' hyperthyroidism and ophthalmopathy. This second study says: Most thyroid clonotypes that were expanded above 0.001 also turned up in blood.

The TCR originated in a man aged 25-45 years with Graves disease. This sample comprised peripheral blood mononuclear cells (PBMCs), obtained at new diagnosis, from a patient treated with antithyroid drugs. The rearrangement uses TRBV5-1 and TRBJ2-7, with a weak D call TRBD1 (5 bases). CDR3 in amino acids: CASSWAGIDEQYF. CDR3 nucleotide sequence: TGCGCCAGCAGCTGGGCAGGGATCGACGAGCAGTACTTC.